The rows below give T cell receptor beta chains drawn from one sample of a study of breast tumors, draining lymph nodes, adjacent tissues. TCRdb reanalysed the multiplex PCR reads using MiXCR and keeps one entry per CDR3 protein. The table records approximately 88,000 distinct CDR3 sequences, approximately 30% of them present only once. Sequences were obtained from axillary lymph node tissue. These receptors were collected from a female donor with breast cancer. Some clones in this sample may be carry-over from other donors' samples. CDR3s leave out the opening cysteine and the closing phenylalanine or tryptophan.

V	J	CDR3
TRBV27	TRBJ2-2	ASSLSGTGELF
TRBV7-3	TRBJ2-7	ASSLDAGYEQY
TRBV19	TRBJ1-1	ASSMRGVNTEAF
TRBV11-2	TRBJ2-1	ASSSEGNGQF
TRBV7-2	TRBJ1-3	ASSLVGGTSGNTIY
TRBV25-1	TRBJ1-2	ASNELSAQGHT
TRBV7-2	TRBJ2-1	ASSTVSLSSGSEQF
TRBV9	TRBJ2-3	ASKGSGDTDTQY
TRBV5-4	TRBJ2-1	ASSLGGGRNEQF
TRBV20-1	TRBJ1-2	RARTSLGDGDYT
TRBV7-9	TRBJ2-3	ASSLAYSTDTQY
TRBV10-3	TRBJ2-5	AIGSGGRQETQY
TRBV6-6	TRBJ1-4	ASSYPQTGATNEKLF
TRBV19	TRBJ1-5	ASSIRQGNQPQH
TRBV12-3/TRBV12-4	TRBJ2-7	ASSLLAGGSSYEQY
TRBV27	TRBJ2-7	ASRTIRGRDVQY
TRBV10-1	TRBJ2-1	ATNMTSGRAEERHNEQF
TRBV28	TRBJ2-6	ASRTPSEYSGANVLT
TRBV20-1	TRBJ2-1	SASMAERDEQF
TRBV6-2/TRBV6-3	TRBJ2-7	ASLRWGQGVYEQY
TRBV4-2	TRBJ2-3	ASSQDMNRRTDTQY
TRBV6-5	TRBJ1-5	ASRRDSYQPQH
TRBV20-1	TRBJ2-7	RARTSGTLTSYEQY
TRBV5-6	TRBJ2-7	ASSHSGGGIPIYEQY
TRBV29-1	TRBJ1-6	SLGLRTGINNSPLH
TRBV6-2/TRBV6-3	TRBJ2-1	ASSYLRASGYNEQF
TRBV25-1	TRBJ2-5	ARSGETQY
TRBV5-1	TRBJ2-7	ASSPLETGGERY
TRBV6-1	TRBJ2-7	ASRAGPAGRYEQY
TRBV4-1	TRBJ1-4	ASSQGAFRSEKLF